These 29 T cell receptor beta chains came from one sample sequenced in a study of T cells after yellow fever vaccination. One entry per CDR3 protein, called by TCRdb with MiXCR from the 5' RACE reads. The repertoire has approximately 350,000 distinct CDR3 sequences, around 10% of them found once; the top ten carry roughly a sixth. The input for sequencing was PBMCs, taken on the day of the first yellow fever vaccination. All receptors come from a man between 18 and 35 years old who received the YFV17D yellow fever vaccine.

This clonotype appeared a few times. The rearrangement joins TRBV20-1 to TRBJ2-7; 11 bases map to TRBD1. This CDR3 contains 13 residues. The trim removed 5 bases at V and 5 bases at J, leaving 5 bases unmatched. CDR1 and CDR2 (germline): DFQATT, SNEGSKA (reference sequence). CDR3 sequence: CSASDRGLDEQYF. DNA for the CDR3: TGCAGTGCTTCGGACAGGGGGCTCGACGAGCAGTACTTC.

This clonotype was found many times. A junction boundary mismatches the germline segment, possibly from a read error. The genes are TRBV5-1 and TRBJ2-5, with a tentative D call TRBD2 (5 bases). The CDR3 extends over 13 amino acids. From germline, CDR1 is SGHRS and CDR2 YFSETQ. The CDR3 here is CASSLGGVETQYF. As DNA, the CDR3 is TGTGCCAGCAGCTTAGGAGGTGTGGAGACCCAGTACTTC.

At least ten counts were recorded for this clonotype. This chain links TRBV5-1 with TRBJ1-4; D remains unclear. CDR1 is SGHRS, CDR2 YFSETQ, per germline. The V gene lost 1 base and the J gene lost 0 bases, with 19 bases spanning the gap. The CDR3 length is 19 residues. The CDR3 DNA sequence: TGCGCCAGCAGCTTGTCGGCAGCGTCTTACAGTGCAACTAATGAAAAACTGTTTTTT. It yields the protein CASSLSAASYSATNEKLFF.

The rearrangement joins TRBV11-2 to TRBJ2-2; D possibly matches TRBD1 or TRBD2 (5 bases each). The length of the CDR3 is 15 residues. With 1 base removed from V and 4 bases from J, the gap between germline ends came to 10 bases. Germline V gives CDR1 SGHAT, CDR2 FQNNGV. The CDR3 region has the DNA TGTGCCAGCAGCTTAGGGTGGGGGTTCACCGGGGAGCTGTTTTTT. The encoded protein is CASSLGWGFTGELFF.

This clonotype was observed at least ten times. DNA for the CDR3: TGCGCCAGCAGCTTCGGAAGCACAGATACGCAGTATTTT. Amino acids: CASSFGSTDTQYF. The gene calls are TRBV5-1 and TRBJ2-3; D is unclear. V lost 2 bases, J lost 0 bases, and 4 bases lay in between. The CDR3 runs to 13 residues. The germline V gene encodes CDR1 SGHRS and CDR2 YFSETQ.

This clonotype was seen at least ten times. The rearrangement links TRBV7-2 to TRBJ1-3; D is undetermined. Germline CDR1 SGHTA, CDR2 FQGNSA. The CDR3 contains 12 residues. Trimming took off 5 bases at V and 4 bases at J, with 6 bases between the two ends. CDR3 nucleotides: TGTGCCAGCAGCCAGCCCGGAAACACCATATATTTT. It is translated as CASSQPGNTIYF.

The rearrangement links TRBV6-1 to TRBJ1-2; TRBD1 aligns across 9 bases. Germline V gene lookup returns CDR1 MNHNS and CDR2 SASEGT. J was trimmed by 8 bases and V by 7 bases; bases with no gene match: 11. This CDR3 region has 14 residues. The CDR3 nucleotides read TGTGCCAGCACCCAGTCCGGGACAGGGTTAGGCTACACCTTC. This translates into CASTQSGTGLGYTF.

This clonotype appeared a few times. The J gene is TRBJ2-5, the V gene TRBV4-1; the D gene is possibly TRBD1 (5 bases). The CDR3 consists of 14 residues. Between the trimmed V and J ends, which lost 4 bases and 1 base, there was a span of 10 bases. The germline V gene has CDR1 MGHRA and CDR2 YSYEKL. The CDR3 loop reads CASSPQGPQETQYF. CDR3 sequence (DNA): TGCGCCAGCAGCCCCCAGGGCCCCCAAGAGACCCAGTACTTC.

The V and J genes are TRBV6-2 or TRBV6-3 and TRBJ2-2; 10 positions agree with TRBD2. The germline V gene has CDR1 MNHEY and CDR2 SVGEGT. The CDR3 is 16 amino acids. V was pared by 4 bases and J by 4 bases, with 6 bases of the junction left unmatched. CDR3 sequence reads: CASSFLAGAVTGELFF. DNA of the CDR3: TGTGCCAGCAGTTTCCTAGCGGGGGCGGTCACCGGGGAGCTGTTTTTT.

Only a few counts were recorded for this clonotype. J is TRBJ2-7 and V is TRBV6-5; 7 nucleotides agree with TRBD1. The CDR3 has 17 residues. V shed 0 bases and J 1 base; nucleotides not matched to a gene: 9. Germline V CDR1 and CDR2: MNHEY, SVGAGI. The CDR3 here is CASSYSRGPGRSYEQYF. CDR3 DNA sequence: TGTGCCAGCAGTTACTCGAGGGGGCCAGGGCGGTCCTACGAGCAGTACTTC.

The chain links TRBV18 to TRBJ1-1, with no clear D. Trimming shortened V by 3 bases and J by 1 base, and 6 bases separated the two germline ends. The CDR3 covers 13 residues. CDR1 is KGHSH and CDR2 is LQKENI in the germline V gene. CDR3 in DNA: TGTGCCAGCTCACCGTCCCAGAACACTGAAGCTTTCTTT. Protein: CASSPSQNTEAFF.

The table lists this clonotype with a few counts. V is TRBV5-1 and J is TRBJ1-1; D not certain. From germline, CDR1 is SGHRS and CDR2 YFSETQ. Trimming took 1 base from V and 5 from J, leaving 12 bases between them. The CDR3 is made up of 14 amino acids. This chain's CDR3 is CASSLTAQRTEAFF. DNA for the CDR3: TGCGCCAGCAGCTTGACGGCCCAGAGGACTGAAGCTTTCTTT.

The chain is built from TRBV5-1 and TRBJ2-3; D perhaps matches TRBD2 (5 bases). The CDR3 contains 15 residues. V lost 5 bases and J lost 0, with 13 bases in between. The germline V gene encodes CDR1 SGHRS and CDR2 YFSETQ. CDR3 protein: CASSYSVGSTDTQYF. The CDR3 DNA reads as TGCGCCAGCAGTTATAGCGTGGGGAGCACAGATACGCAGTATTTT.

This CDR3 reads CASSLNSGGEQFF. The CDR3 DNA sequence: TGTGCCAGCAGCCTAAACTCCGGGGGTGAGCAGTTCTTC. The chain links TRBV7-9 to TRBJ2-1; maybe TRBD2 (6 bases). There are 13 residues in the CDR3. CDR1 and CDR2 (germline): SEHNR, FQNEAQ (reference sequence). V lost 5 bases and J 9 bases, leaving 14 bases between the germline ends.

This clonotype appeared a few times. The gene calls are TRBV5-1 and TRBJ2-1; D gene unclear. V was cut by 0 bases and J by 0 bases, with 10 bases left in between. Per the germline V gene, CDR1 is SGHRS and CDR2 is YFSETQ. The CDR3 totals 16 residues. The CDR3, as DNA: TGCGCCAGCAGCTTGGCGGGCAACCCCTCCTACAATGAGCAGTTCTTC. This gives the protein CASSLAGNPSYNEQFF.

This clonotype was seen ten or more times. This chain links TRBV5-4 with TRBJ2-1; 11 bases match TRBD2. With V trimmed by 2 bases and J by 2 bases, 0 bases remained unmatched. Germline CDR1 SGHNT, CDR2 YYREEE (reference sequence). This CDR3 has 15 residues. The CDR3 coding sequence is TGTGCCAGCAGCTTTAGCGGGGGGGCCTACAATGAGCAGTTCTTC. Translating it yields CASSFSGGAYNEQFF.

CDR3 sequence: CASSSGLAGPSPYNEQFF. CDR3 in DNA: TGCGCCAGCAGCTCCGGACTAGCGGGTCCGAGCCCCTACAATGAGCAGTTCTTC. The V call is TRBV5-1, the J call TRBJ2-1, with 11 bases that match TRBD2. The J segment lost 2 bases and the V segment lost 3 bases, leaving 10 bases of the junction unmatched. The CDR3 has 18 amino acids. The germline CDR1 and CDR2 sequences are SGHRS and YFSETQ.

This clonotype was detected only a few times. The rearrangement joins TRBV27 to TRBJ1-5, with 8 positions matching TRBD1. This CDR3 region has 15 residues. Germline trimming cut 5 bases from V and 8 bases from J; bases unmatched to any gene: 11. From germline, CDR1 is MNHEY and CDR2 SMNVEV (reference sequence). For the CDR3, the DNA is TGTGCCAGCAGTGCACTACAGGGGGGGTTGGAGCCCCAGCATTTT. Its protein product is CASSALQGGLEPQHF.

This clonotype was recorded a few times. V and J are TRBV9 and TRBJ2-5; the D is unclear. Germline V lookup: CDR1 SGDLS, CDR2 YYNGEE. Trimming left V 3 bases short and J 4 bases short, with 4 bases between. The CDR3 is 11 amino acids. The CDR3 DNA is TGTGCCAGCAGCGCTACAGAGACCCAGTACTTC. Its translation: CASSATETQYF.

This clonotype was counted at least ten times. This sequence joins TRBV4-3 and TRBJ2-6, with D uncertain. The length of the CDR3 is 14 residues. Germline CDR1 reads LGHNA; CDR2 reads YSLEER. V dropped 1 base and J dropped 3 bases, with 4 bases sitting between them. The CDR3 reads CASSQGDGANVLTF. DNA for the CDR3: TGCGCCAGCAGCCAAGGGGATGGGGCCAACGTCCTGACTTTC.

The V gene is TRBV28, the J gene TRBJ2-5, with 8 bases fitting TRBD2. The V gene end was trimmed by 5 bases and the J gene end by 2 bases; junction bases not matched to a gene: 7. The CDR3 is made up of 15 amino acids. CDR1 and CDR2 from the germline V gene are MDHEN and SYDVKM. DNA of the CDR3: TGTGCCAGCAGTCAATCCACTAGCGGACAAGAGACCCAGTACTTC. Protein: CASSQSTSGQETQYF. Complete variable domain (other parts from reference TRBV28 and TRBJ2-5): DVKVTQSSRYLVKRTGEKVFLECVQDMDHENMFWYRQDPGLGLRLIYFSYDVKMKEKGDIPEGYSVSREKKERFSLILESASTNQTSMYLCASSQSTSGQETQYFGPGTRLLVL.

This clonotype was recorded a few times. The chain recombines TRBV19 with TRBJ2-2; D uncertain. The V gene's germline CDR1 is LNHDA and CDR2 SQIVND (reference sequence). Trimming removed 7 bases from V and 7 bases from J, with 4 bases in between. CDR3 length: 10 residues. CDR3 sequence (DNA): TGTGCCAGTAATAACGGGGAGCTGTTTTTT. Protein: CASNNGELFF. The full variable domain, with the rest looked up from reference TRBV19 and TRBJ2-2, is DGGITQSPKYLFRKEGQNVTLSCEQNLNHDAMYWYRQDPGQGLRLIYYSQIVNDFQKGDIAEGYSVSREKKESFPLTVTSAQKNPTAFYLCASNNGELFFGEGSRLTVL.

This chain uses TRBV30 with TRBJ1-4, with no clear D. Trimming removed 2 bases from V and 4 bases from J, with 8 bases in between. The CDR3 covers 13 residues. Germline assignment: CDR1 GTSNPN and CDR2 SVGIG (reference sequence). CDR3 nucleotides: TGTGCCTGGAGTAGACCGGATAATGAAAAACTGTTTTTT. The encoded protein is CAWSRPDNEKLFF.

The CDR3 coding sequence is TGCGCCAGCTTTCAGACAGGGGTGGATACCCAGTACTTC. Its protein is CASFQTGVDTQYF. The rearrangement links TRBV5-1 to TRBJ2-5, with TRBD1 matching 8 bases. The CDR3 totals 13 residues. Germline CDR1 is SGHRS and CDR2 is YFSETQ. With 7 bases clipped from V and 8 bases from J, the junction kept 10 bases outside the gene matches.

Only a few counts were recorded for this clonotype. The V call is TRBV12-3 or TRBV12-4, the J call TRBJ1-2, with 9 nucleotides matching TRBD1. The CDR3 has 15 residues. V dropped 3 bases and J dropped 7; count of bases not matched to a gene: 9. The CDR3 loop reads CASSFSGQGRSGYTF. CDR3 coding DNA: TGTGCCAGCAGTTTCTCGGGACAGGGTCGAAGTGGCTACACCTTC.

This clonotype turned up a few times. This chain joins TRBV5-1 and TRBJ2-1, with D unresolved. Germline loops: CDR1 SGHRS, CDR2 YFSETQ. CDR3 length: 13 residues. V was shortened by 3 bases and J by 8 bases, with 12 bases between the two germline ends. The CDR3, as DNA: TGCGCCAGCAGCTACCCTCGCTTGGATGAGCAGTTCTTC. The encoded protein is CASSYPRLDEQFF.

The J gene is TRBJ2-5, the V gene TRBV21-1; TRBD1 is the table's D call, not checked against the DNA. TRBV21-1 is given as a pseudogene. CDR3 length: 16 residues. This chain's CDR3 is CASSNPRGRRQETQYF. CDR3 DNA sequence: TGTGCCAGCAGCAACCCCCGGGGACGTCGGCAAGAGACCCAGTACTTC.

The V and J genes are TRBV14 and TRBJ2-5; D unresolved. Germline loops: CDR1 SGHDN, CDR2 FVKESK. The CDR3 covers 12 residues. Trimming stripped 1 base from V and 7 bases from J, with 7 bases between. This chain's CDR3 is CASSQGTGTQYF. As DNA, the CDR3 is TGTGCCAGCAGCCAAGGAACCGGGACCCAGTACTTC.

This clonotype was seen many times. The chain employs TRBV19 and TRBJ2-2, with 8 bases fitting TRBD2. The CDR3 covers 17 residues. After removal of 5 bases from V and 5 bases from J, the junction contained 13 bases not matched to a gene. CDR1 and CDR2 (germline): LNHDA, SQIVND (reference sequence). Here the CDR3 DNA reads TGTGCCAGTAGTTCAAAAGCGGGGGCCCCGGAAACCGGGGAGCTGTTTTTT. This translates into CASSSKAGAPETGELFF.